Given below is one T cell receptor (beta chain) in context. Its antigen is currently unknown. Primers included in the PCR were 60 Vbeta and 13 Jbeta primers. The method was immunoSEQ multiplex PCR; TCRdb's version includes in-frame clones alone and lacks a portion of them. The top ten hold roughly 12% of the sample, which has over 55,000 clones, approximately 92% seen once. These data originate in a study of cytomegalovirus exposure and HLA in healthy donors. Study-level results: Association with HLA alleles at 0.05 false discovery rate was found for 17,000 or so TCR beta sequences in a later analysis. A few CMV-associated chains proved CMV antigen-specific in vitro.

Germline CDR1 is SEHNR and CDR2 is FQNEAQ (reference sequence). The CDR3 is 13 amino acids. J lost 2 bases, V lost 6 bases, and 4 bases had no gene match. The sample taken for sequencing was PBMCs. The TCR comes from a woman aged 25 to 39 in good health and CMV-seropositive. The chain employs TRBV7-9 and TRBJ2-7, with TRBD1 identical over 7 bases. The CDR3: CASSRDRTYEQYF. The CDR3 region has the DNA TGTGCCAGCAGTCGGGACAGAACCTACGAGCAGTACTTC.